The 25 T cell receptor beta chains below were found in one sample sequenced in a study of T-cell memory formation after mild COVID-19. TCRdb processed the 5' RACE reads anew with MiXCR; each CDR3 protein has one entry. The data show about 560,000 distinct CDR3 sequences, about 22% seen once. The sample taken for sequencing was PBMCs or a T cell subset sorted from them (not recorded which). The origin of the receptors is an adult woman who had mild COVID-19 (a few samples of this study predate the infection). Cell type and time point are not known.

This chain connects TRBV15 to TRBJ2-2; 8 nucleotides line up with TRBD2. The CDR3 consists of 16 residues. Losses at the gene ends were 5 bases for V and 5 bases for J; bases not matched to a gene: 10. The germline V gene encodes CDR1 LNHNV and CDR2 YYDKDF (reference sequence). The CDR3 DNA is TGTGCCACCAGCCGCCCCCCGGGAGGGCCGACCGGGGAGCTGTTTTTT. Amino acids: CATSRPPGGPTGELFF.

The chain joins TRBV18 to TRBJ1-2; D is unresolved. Germline V CDR1 and CDR2: KGHSH, LQKENI. CDR3 length: 13 amino acids. With 6 bases removed from V and 8 bases from J, the gap between germline ends came to 16 bases. The CDR3 protein is CASSHRDHPGYTF. CDR3 coding DNA: TGTGCCAGCTCCCACCGGGATCACCCCGGCTACACCTTC.

The J gene is TRBJ1-1, the V gene TRBV20-1, with unresolved D. CDR3 length: 12 residues. The V end was cut by 3 bases, the J end by 4 bases, with 9 bases between. From germline, CDR1 is DFQATT and CDR2 SNEGSKA (reference sequence). The CDR3 coding sequence is TGCAGTGCTAGGGAGCCCGTCACTGAAGCTTTCTTT. Amino acids: CSAREPVTEAFF.

The chain recombines TRBV13 with TRBJ2-5; 7 bases are shared with TRBD2. Germline V gene data show CDR1 as PRHDT and CDR2 as FYEKMQ (reference sequence). V shed 8 bases and J 1 base; nucleotides not matched to a gene: 4. This CDR3 is 13 amino acids long. This CDR3 is CASLERGQETQYF. In DNA form, the CDR3 reads TGTGCCAGCTTAGAGCGGGGCCAAGAGACCCAGTACTTC.

The V and J genes are TRBV9 and TRBJ2-1; 7 bases map to TRBD1. J gave up 2 bases and V 3 bases, and 5 bases lay outside the gene matches. This CDR3 has 15 amino acids. Per germline, CDR1 SGDLS and CDR2 YYNGEE. This chain's CDR3 is CASSAPGQTYNEQFF. As DNA, the CDR3 is TGTGCCAGCAGCGCTCCGGGACAGACCTACAATGAGCAGTTCTTC.

This clonotype was seen a single time. This chain connects TRBV6-5 to TRBJ2-7; 11 bases fit TRBD2. Losses at the gene ends were 6 bases for V and 2 bases for J; bases not matched to a gene: 9. The germline V gene encodes CDR1 MNHEY and CDR2 SVGAGI. The length of the CDR3 is 16 residues. The CDR3: CASRVSYSGRAYEQYF. The CDR3, as DNA: TGTGCCAGCAGAGTATCCTATAGCGGGAGGGCCTACGAGCAGTACTTC.

In its sample, this clonotype was seen a few times. The chain combines TRBV7-9 with TRBJ1-4; 7 bases map to TRBD1. The CDR3 is 16 amino acids. J lost 8 bases, V lost 5 bases, and 14 bases had no gene match. Germline assignment: CDR1 SEHNR and CDR2 FQNEAQ (reference sequence). DNA for the CDR3: TGTGCCAGCAGCCCGATCTCGGGGACAGAGAAGGAAAAACTGTTTTTT. This sequence encodes CASSPISGTEKEKLFF.

This chain joins TRBV6-6 and TRBJ2-5; weak D call: TRBD1 (6 bases). CDR3 length: 15 residues. Trimming removed 5 bases from V and 4 bases from J, with 17 bases in between. Germline values: CDR1 MNHNY, CDR2 SVGAGI (reference sequence). CDR3: CASSPWTDGGETQYF. The DNA of the CDR3 is TGTGCCAGCAGTCCCTGGACAGATGGGGGAGAGACCCAGTACTTC.

The chain uses TRBV19 and TRBJ2-7; 9 bases fit TRBD2. This CDR3 is 17 amino acids long. Germline V gene sequence: CDR1 LNHDA, CDR2 SQIVND (reference sequence). Trimming cost V 3 bases and J 1 base; bases outside gene matches: 10. The CDR3 reads CASSISGSYLGSYEQYF. For the CDR3, the DNA is TGTGCCAGTAGTATTAGCGGGAGTTATTTAGGGTCCTACGAGCAGTACTTC.

The J gene is TRBJ2-3, the V gene TRBV3-1; D possibly corresponds to TRBD2 (6 bases). This CDR3 is 16 amino acids long. Trimming stripped 0 bases from V and 6 bases from J, with 16 bases between. Per germline, CDR1 LGHDT and CDR2 YNNKEL (reference sequence). Written as DNA, the CDR3 is TGTGCCAGCAGCCAAGATTGGGCGGGAACGAGGGATACGCAGTATTTT. It is translated as CASSQDWAGTRDTQYF.

This clonotype was found once. The rearrangement uses TRBV5-5 and TRBJ2-7; D may be TRBD1 (6 bases). The germline gives CDR1 SGHKS, CDR2 YYEKEE (reference sequence). Deletions cut 2 bases from V and 0 bases from J, with 9 bases between. CDR3 length equals 14 residues. CDR3 nucleotides: TGTGCCAGCAGCTTTACAGGGAACTCCTACGAGCAGTACTTC. It specifies CASSFTGNSYEQYF.

This clonotype was detected a few times. V usage is TRBV7-9 and J usage is TRBJ1-1, with 7 bases aligning to TRBD1. The V gene's germline CDR1 is SEHNR and CDR2 FQNEAQ (reference sequence). There are 13 residues in the CDR3. The J segment lost 6 bases and the V segment lost 5 bases, leaving 6 bases of the junction unmatched. The CDR3 loop is CASSIQQGAEAFF. The CDR3 bases are TGTGCCAGCAGCATACAGCAGGGGGCTGAAGCTTTCTTT.

This clonotype was detected a few times. The chain couples TRBV20-1 to TRBJ2-1; tentatively, D is TRBD2 (5 bases). V lost 6 bases, J lost 8 bases, and 14 bases lay in between. The V gene's germline CDR1 is DFQATT and CDR2 SNEGSKA (reference sequence). This CDR3 is built from 12 residues. The CDR3 region has the DNA TGCAGTGCCGAGTGGAGGAAGGATGAGCAGTTCTTC. Amino acids: CSAEWRKDEQFF.

This clonotype was counted between two and nine times. The V and J genes are TRBV7-8 and TRBJ2-7; 7 bases are a match to TRBD1. V was pared by 4 bases and J by 1 base, with 7 bases of the junction left unmatched. Per the germline V gene, CDR1 is SGHVS and CDR2 is FQNEAQ. The CDR3 length is 15 residues. The CDR3 DNA is TGTGCCAGCAGCTCCAGACAGGGCTCGTCCTACGAGCAGTACTTC. This sequence encodes CASSSRQGSSYEQYF.

The chain links TRBV20-1 to TRBJ2-3, with D perhaps TRBD2 (5 bases). CDR1 and CDR2 from the germline V gene are DFQATT and SNEGSKA (reference sequence). This CDR3 is built from 14 residues. V gave up 6 bases and J gave up 5 bases, with 18 bases separating them. Here the CDR3 DNA reads TGCAGTGCCCCACCCACGAGGGTGGGAGATACGCAGTATTTT. This encodes CSAPPTRVGDTQYF.

This clonotype was detected a few times. The J gene is TRBJ2-4, the V gene TRBV20-1; 11 bases line up with TRBD2. The CDR3 length is 15 residues. V dropped 5 bases and J dropped 3; count of bases not matched to a gene: 6. CDR1 DFQATT and CDR2 SNEGSKA come from the germline V gene (reference sequence). This chain's CDR3 is CSASIAGGRKNIQYF. The CDR3 region has the DNA TGCAGTGCTTCTATAGCGGGAGGGCGCAAAAACATTCAGTACTTC.

The CDR3 region is CASSPGQGATDTQYF. The CDR3 DNA reads TGTGCCAGCAGCCCTGGACAGGGAGCCACAGATACGCAGTATTTT. V is TRBV12-3 or TRBV12-4 and J is TRBJ2-3; 8 nucleotides line up with TRBD1. The CDR3 spans 15 residues. V lost 6 bases, J lost 2 bases, and 7 bases stayed unmatched.

This clonotype occurred a few times. The gene calls are TRBV5-1 and TRBJ2-1; 13 positions agree with TRBD2. The CDR3 contains 17 residues. Unmatched junction bases numbered 0, after V lost 0 bases and J lost 0 bases. Per germline, CDR1 SGHRS and CDR2 YFSETQ. Written as DNA, the CDR3 is TGCGCCAGCAGCTTGGGACTAGCGGGGGGCTCCTACAATGAGCAGTTCTTC. Encoded protein: CASSLGLAGGSYNEQFF. Looking up the rest from reference TRBV5-1 and TRBJ2-1 gives the full variable domain: KAGVTQTPRYLIKTRGQQVTLSCSPISGHRSVSWYQQTPGQGLQFLFEYFSETQRNKGNFPGRFSGRQFSNSRSEMNVSTLELGDSALYLCASSLGLAGGSYNEQFFGPGTRLTVL.

The sample holds many counts of this clonotype. V is TRBV12-3 or TRBV12-4 and J is TRBJ2-3; 9 bases fit TRBD2. The CDR3 runs to 15 residues. The junction had 4 bases not matched to a gene; V was cut back by 2 bases and J by 4 bases. DNA for the CDR3: TGTGCCAGCAGTTTAATAGCGGGAGCCCCAGATACGCAGTATTTT. Its protein product is CASSLIAGAPDTQYF.

A few counts support this clonotype. V and J are TRBV6-4 and TRBJ2-3; 7 bases map to TRBD2. The CDR3 has 15 amino acids. Germline lookup yields CDR1 MRHNA and CDR2 SNTAGT. The ends lost 6 bases at V and 5 bases at J; junction bases unmatched: 11. The CDR3 protein is CASSLSGGSGDTQYF. CDR3 nucleotide sequence: TGTGCCAGCAGCCTTAGCGGCGGGAGTGGAGATACGCAGTATTTT.

The genes are TRBV29-1 and TRBJ2-1; no clear D gene. Germline V gene sequence: CDR1 SQVTM, CDR2 ANQGSEA. The CDR3 is made up of 12 amino acids. Between the trimmed V and J ends, which lost 7 bases and 0 bases, there was a span of 7 bases. The CDR3 region has the DNA TGCAGCGCCCAGAACTCCTACAATGAGCAGTTCTTC. Translation gives CSAQNSYNEQFF.

V is TRBV3-1 and J is TRBJ2-1; D is ambiguous. V was shortened by 8 bases and J by 13 bases, with 15 bases between the two germline ends. Germline V CDR1 and CDR2: LGHDT, YNNKEL (reference sequence). The CDR3 spans 11 residues. This chain's CDR3 is CASQNANRQFF. The DNA of the CDR3 is TGTGCCAGCCAGAACGCGAACAGACAGTTCTTC.

This clonotype was seen at least ten times. This sequence joins TRBV25-1 and TRBJ1-3; D is perhaps TRBD1 (6 bases). V gave up 4 bases and J gave up 3 bases, with 13 bases separating them. The CDR3 contains 15 residues. Looked up from germline, CDR1 is MGHDK and CDR2 is SYGVNS. CDR3 loop: CASSATGPGGNTIYF. The CDR3, as DNA: TGTGCCAGCAGTGCGACAGGCCCGGGTGGAAACACCATATATTTT.

This clonotype came up a few times. This CDR3 is CASSQEEGQGRGEQYF. Written as DNA, the CDR3 is TGCGCCAGCAGCCAAGAAGAGGGACAGGGGAGGGGCGAGCAGTACTTC. The rearrangement joins TRBV4-1 to TRBJ2-7, with 10 nucleotides matching TRBD1. J lost 6 bases, V lost 0 bases, and 8 bases had no gene match. The CDR3 is made up of 16 amino acids. CDR1 and CDR2 (germline): MGHRA, YSYEKL.

This clonotype was seen a few times. The gene calls are TRBV4-1 and TRBJ2-1; 8 nucleotides align to TRBD1. The CDR3 totals 15 residues. Germline CDR1 and CDR2: MGHRA and YSYEKL. V shed 2 bases and J 7 bases; nucleotides not matched to a gene: 7. The CDR3 region is CASSQPRTGRNEQFF. Here the CDR3 DNA reads TGCGCCAGCAGCCAACCTCGGACAGGGAGGAATGAGCAGTTCTTC.